A single sample is the source of the 10 T cell receptor beta chains below, sequenced in a study of T cells in localized non-small cell lung cancer. Produced via immunoSEQ multiplex PCR; TCRdb's table is partial and in-frame only. The sample records more than 50,000 clones, about four fifths being singletons. Sequencing used peripheral blood, obtained before any cancer treatment. These receptors were collected from a female donor older than 55 with stage II squamous cell lung carcinoma.

This clone was recorded a few times. This chain connects TRBV30 to TRBJ1-2; the D gene is possibly TRBD1 (6 bases). Per the germline V gene, CDR1 is GTSNPN and CDR2 is SVGIG (reference sequence). V gave up 0 bases and J gave up 5 bases, with 10 bases separating them. CDR3 size: 13 residues. This CDR3 is CAWSVGGVYGYTF. The CDR3 DNA is TGTGCCTGGAGTGTAGGGGGGGTTTATGGCTACACCTTC.

The rearrangement links TRBV5-1 to TRBJ1-1, with D possibly being TRBD1 (5 bases). Per the germline V gene, CDR1 is SGHRS and CDR2 is YFSETQ. This CDR3 spans 13 amino acids. V was clipped by 0 bases and J by 8 bases, with 11 bases between them. CDR3 DNA sequence: TGCGCCAGCAGCTTGGCCCGGCGGGGGGAAGCTTTCTTT. It encodes CASSLARRGEAFF. The variable domain in full, completed from reference TRBV5-1 and TRBJ1-1, reads KAGVTQTPRYLIKTRGQQVTLSCSPISGHRSVSWYQQTPGQGLQFLFEYFSETQRNKGNFPGRFSGRQFSNSRSEMNVSTLELGDSALYLCASSLARRGEAFFGQGTRLTVV.

The chain is built from TRBV7-3 and TRBJ2-1; TRBD2 aligns across 13 bases. Germline CDR1 SGHTA, CDR2 FQGTGA. The ends lost 5 bases at V and 7 bases at J; junction bases unmatched: 17. There are 19 residues in the CDR3. The CDR3 protein is CASSVRRATSGGPGNEQFF. Here the CDR3 DNA reads TGTGCCAGCAGCGTCCGACGCGCGACTAGCGGGGGGCCGGGGAATGAGCAGTTCTTC. Looking up the rest from reference TRBV7-3 and TRBJ2-1 gives the full variable domain: GAGVSQTPSNKVTEKGKYVELRCDPISGHTALYWYRQSLGQGPEFLIYFQGTGAADDSGLPNDRFFAVRPEGSVSTLKIQRTERGDSAVYLCASSVRRATSGGPGNEQFFGPGTRLTVL.

The chain employs TRBV6-1 and TRBJ1-2; the D gene is possibly TRBD1 (5 bases). Trimming took 0 bases from V and 6 from J, leaving 14 bases between them. This CDR3 region has 15 residues. Germline CDR1 is MNHNS and CDR2 is SASEGT. The CDR3 sequence is CASSEAGGVWDGYTF. Written as DNA, the CDR3 is TGTGCCAGCAGTGAAGCGGGGGGGGTATGGGATGGCTACACCTTC.

V gene TRBV30 combines with J gene TRBJ1-2; 10 bases map to TRBD1. After removal of 1 base from V and 6 bases from J, the junction contained 11 bases not matched to a gene. There are 16 residues in the CDR3. Germline V gene sequence: CDR1 GTSNPN, CDR2 SVGIG (reference sequence). This CDR3 reads CAWSGQGAFSVNGYTF. CDR3 DNA: TGTGCCTGGAGTGGACAGGGGGCATTTAGTGTAAATGGCTACACCTTC.

The rearrangement joins TRBV7-9 to TRBJ1-1; D perhaps matches TRBD1 (6 bases). Looked up from germline, CDR1 is SEHNR and CDR2 is FQNEAQ (reference sequence). This CDR3 has 13 amino acids. V was pared by 7 bases and J by 5 bases, with 14 bases between. The CDR3 sequence: CASKLRQATEAFF. In nucleotides, the CDR3 is TGTGCCAGCAAACTTAGACAGGCTACTGAAGCTTTCTTT.

This chain connects TRBV19 to TRBJ2-2; TRBD2 aligns across 7 bases. The V gene end was trimmed by 9 bases and the J gene end by 2 bases; junction bases not matched to a gene: 3. CDR1 and CDR2 from the germline V gene are LNHDA and SQIVND (reference sequence). This CDR3 is built from 13 residues. The CDR3 protein is CASTGGNTGELFF. The DNA of the CDR3 is TGTGCCAGCACGGGGGGTAACACCGGGGAGCTGTTTTTT.

The J gene is TRBJ1-6, the V gene TRBV6-5; D gene unclear. Germline values: CDR1 MNHEY, CDR2 SVGAGI. The length of the CDR3 is 15 residues. With 4 bases removed from V and 8 bases from J, the gap between germline ends came to 15 bases. The CDR3 coding sequence is TGTGCCAGCAGTTTGCTCCGGACGTTTGATTCACCCCTCCACTTT. It codes for CASSLLRTFDSPLHF.

This clone was counted a few times. V and J are TRBV5-1 and TRBJ1-1, with no clear D. V was trimmed by 5 bases and J by 0 bases, leaving 11 bases between them. CDR3 length: 14 residues. Germline lookup yields CDR1 SGHRS and CDR2 YFSETQ. The CDR3 coding sequence is TGCGCCAGCAGTCGGGATCTTATGAACACTGAAGCTTTCTTT. It yields the protein CASSRDLMNTEAFF.

The chain joins TRBV5-6 to TRBJ2-3, with TRBD2 matching over 11 bases. Germline assignment: CDR1 SGHDT and CDR2 YYEEEE. The CDR3 has 17 amino acids. V dropped 3 bases and J dropped 1; count of bases not matched to a gene: 7. The DNA of the CDR3 is TGTGCCAGCAGCTGGCTAGCGGGGGGCCCCGGCACAGATACGCAGTATTTT. It specifies CASSWLAGGPGTDTQYF.